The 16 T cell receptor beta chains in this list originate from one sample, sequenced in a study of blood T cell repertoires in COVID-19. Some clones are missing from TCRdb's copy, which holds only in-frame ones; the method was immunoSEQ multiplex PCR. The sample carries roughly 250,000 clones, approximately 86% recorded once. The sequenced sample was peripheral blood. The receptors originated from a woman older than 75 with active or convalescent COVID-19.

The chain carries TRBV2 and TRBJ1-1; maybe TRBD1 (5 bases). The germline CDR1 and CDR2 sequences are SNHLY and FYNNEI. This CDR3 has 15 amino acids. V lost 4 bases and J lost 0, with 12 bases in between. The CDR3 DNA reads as TGTGCCAGCAGTGGACAGCGCGGCTTGAACACTGAAGCTTTCTTT. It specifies CASSGQRGLNTEAFF.

CDR3 coding DNA: TGCGCCAGCAGAAAGGGACAGGCCCGCCGCGCGTACGATGGCTACACCTTC. This gives the protein CASRKGQARRAYDGYTF. The V gene is TRBV10-2, the J gene TRBJ1-2; 8 bases are shared with TRBD1. Unmatched junction bases numbered 18, after V lost 6 bases and J lost 6 bases. Germline assignment: CDR1 WSHSY and CDR2 SAAADI. This CDR3 region has 17 residues.

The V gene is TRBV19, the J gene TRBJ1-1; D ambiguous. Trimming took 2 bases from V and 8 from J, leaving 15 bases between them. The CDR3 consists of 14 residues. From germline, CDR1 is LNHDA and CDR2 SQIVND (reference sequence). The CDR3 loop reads CASSIRRGRPEAFF. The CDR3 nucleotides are TGTGCCAGTAGTATAAGGCGGGGTCGTCCCGAAGCTTTCTTT.

The CDR3 is CASSRRLAGGTQYF. The CDR3 DNA reads TGTGCCAGCAGCCGCAGACTAGCGGGGGGGACCCAGTACTTC. This sequence joins TRBV14 and TRBJ2-5; TRBD2 aligns across 13 bases. Germline V gives CDR1 SGHDN, CDR2 FVKESK. V was clipped by 4 bases and J by 7 bases; unmatched bases: 3. The CDR3 covers 14 residues.

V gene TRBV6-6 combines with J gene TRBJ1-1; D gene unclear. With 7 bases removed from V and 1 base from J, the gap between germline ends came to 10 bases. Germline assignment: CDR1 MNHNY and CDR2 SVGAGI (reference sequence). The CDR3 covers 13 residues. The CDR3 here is CASIPIANTEAFF. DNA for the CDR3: TGTGCCAGCATCCCCATAGCGAACACTGAAGCTTTCTTT.

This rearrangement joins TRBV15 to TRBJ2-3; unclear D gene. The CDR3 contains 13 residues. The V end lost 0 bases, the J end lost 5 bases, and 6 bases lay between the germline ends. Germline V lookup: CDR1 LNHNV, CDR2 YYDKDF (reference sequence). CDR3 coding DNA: TGTGCCACCAGCAGAGAGTCGGGAGATACGCAGTATTTT. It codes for CATSRESGDTQYF.

The CDR3 protein is CASSGLKWATDTQYF. CDR3 DNA: TGTGCCAGCAGTGGACTAAAGTGGGCCACAGATACGCAGTATTTT. The chain is built from TRBV25-1 and TRBJ2-3; D is possibly TRBD2 (5 bases). Germline V gene data show CDR1 as MGHDK and CDR2 as SYGVNS. The V gene lost 4 bases and the J gene lost 2 bases, with 13 bases spanning the gap. CDR3 length: 15 residues.

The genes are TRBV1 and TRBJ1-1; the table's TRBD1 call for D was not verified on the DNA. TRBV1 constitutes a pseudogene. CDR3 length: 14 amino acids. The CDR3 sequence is CTSRNGQGGTEAFF. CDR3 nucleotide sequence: TGCACCAGCAGAAACGGACAGGGCGGCACTGAAGCTTTCTTT.

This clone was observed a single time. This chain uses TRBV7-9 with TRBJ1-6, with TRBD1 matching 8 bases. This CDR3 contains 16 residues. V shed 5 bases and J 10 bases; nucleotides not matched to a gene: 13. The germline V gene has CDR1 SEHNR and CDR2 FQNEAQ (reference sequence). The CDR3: CASSPTGARGESPLHF. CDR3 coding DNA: TGTGCCAGCAGCCCGACAGGGGCCAGGGGAGAATCACCCCTCCACTTT.

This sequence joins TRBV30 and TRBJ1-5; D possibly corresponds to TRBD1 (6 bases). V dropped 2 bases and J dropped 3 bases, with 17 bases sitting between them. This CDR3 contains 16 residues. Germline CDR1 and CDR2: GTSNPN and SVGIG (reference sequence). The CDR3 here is CAWSPSRGIANQPQHF. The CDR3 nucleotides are TGTGCCTGGAGTCCCAGTAGGGGGATTGCCAATCAGCCCCAGCATTTT.

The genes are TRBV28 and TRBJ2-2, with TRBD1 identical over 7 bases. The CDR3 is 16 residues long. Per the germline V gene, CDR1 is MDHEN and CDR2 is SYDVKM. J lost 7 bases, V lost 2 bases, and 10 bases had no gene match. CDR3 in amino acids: CASSLTSNRGIGELFF. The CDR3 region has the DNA TGTGCCAGCAGTTTAACATCTAACAGGGGAATCGGGGAGCTGTTTTTT.

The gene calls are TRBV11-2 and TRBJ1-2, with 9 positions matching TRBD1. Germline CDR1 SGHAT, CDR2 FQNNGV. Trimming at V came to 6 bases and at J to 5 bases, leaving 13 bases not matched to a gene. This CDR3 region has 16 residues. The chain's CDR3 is CASRLRDRVAVYGYTF. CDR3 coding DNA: TGTGCCAGCAGGTTACGGGACAGGGTGGCGGTGTATGGCTACACCTTC. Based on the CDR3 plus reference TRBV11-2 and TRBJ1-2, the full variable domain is EAGVAQSPRYKIIEKRQSVAFWCNPISGHATLYWYQQILGQGPKLLIQFQNNGVVDDSQLPKDRFSAERLKGVDSTLKIQPAKLEDSAVYLCASRLRDRVAVYGYTFGSGTRLTVV.

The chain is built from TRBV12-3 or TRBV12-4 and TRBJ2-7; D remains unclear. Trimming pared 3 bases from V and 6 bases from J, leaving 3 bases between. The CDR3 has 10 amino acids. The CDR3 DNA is TGTGCCAGCAGTTTCGTCGAGCAGTACTTC. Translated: CASSFVEQYF.

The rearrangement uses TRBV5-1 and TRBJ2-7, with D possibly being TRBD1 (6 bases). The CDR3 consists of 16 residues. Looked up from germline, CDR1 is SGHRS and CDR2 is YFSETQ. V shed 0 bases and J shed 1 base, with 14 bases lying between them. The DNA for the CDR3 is TGCGCCAGCAGCTTGGTTCCAGGGGTTTTGTCCTACGAGCAGTACTTC. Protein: CASSLVPGVLSYEQYF.

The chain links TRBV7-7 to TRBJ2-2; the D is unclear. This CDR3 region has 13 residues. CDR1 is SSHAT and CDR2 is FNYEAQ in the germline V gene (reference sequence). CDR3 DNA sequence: TGTGCTAGCTCCCCGACTCGCGGCGGGGAGCTGTTTTTT. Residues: CASSPTRGGELFF.

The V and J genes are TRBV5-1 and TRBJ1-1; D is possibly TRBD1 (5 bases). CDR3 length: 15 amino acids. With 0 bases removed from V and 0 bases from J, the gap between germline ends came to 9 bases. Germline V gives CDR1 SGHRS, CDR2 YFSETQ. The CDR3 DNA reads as TGCGCCAGCAGCTTGGGTGTGGACATGAACACTGAAGCTTTCTTT. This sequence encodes CASSLGVDMNTEAFF.